The clone carrying this T cell receptor beta chain was counted between two and nine times. Antigen specificity is unknown. Cryopreserved PBMCs were the source of 2 to 2.5 micrograms of genomic DNA, which went to TCR beta libraries. The sample belongs to a study of cytotoxic CD8 clonotypes in ibrutinib-treated CLL. Overall study: Researchers reported ten to twelve relapsed/refractory and 15 treatment-naive patients, around 17 of them IGHV unmutated. The study, taken as a whole, reports: Sustained-remission and progressing patients had different sampling times. Public clonotypes, rarely seen, contracted or held steady on treatment.

Generated by immunoSEQ multiplex PCR, the TCRdb table keeps only in-frame clones and is missing some. This table holds about 68,000 clones, around two thirds found once. The V end lost 4 bases, the J end lost 7 bases, and 19 bases lay between the germline ends. This CDR3 spans 15 amino acids. Per germline, CDR1 SGHDN and CDR2 FVKESK. The chain carries TRBV14 and TRBJ1-2; D unclear. The sample consisted of PBMCs, taken after 12 months of ibrutinib treatment. The sequence came from a human donor with chronic lymphocytic leukemia. CDR3 region: CASSPPILEAGGYTF. Written as DNA, the CDR3 is TGTGCCAGCAGCCCACCCATTTTGGAGGCGGGTGGCTACACCTTC.